The next 15 T cell receptor beta chains were all read from a single sample in a study of early T cells in non-severe SARS-CoV-2 infection. MiXCR, applied by TCRdb to the 5' RACE reads, yields one record per CDR3 protein. This repertoire shows some 70,000 distinct CDR3 sequences, roughly 5% found once; its top ten account for under 6.5%. Sequencing was performed on whole blood. The receptors originated from an adult who was a healthcare worker with PCR-confirmed SARS-CoV-2 infection or an uninfected control (not recorded which).

This clonotype turned up a few times. The chain recombines TRBV7-8 with TRBJ2-1; D is possibly TRBD1 (6 bases). Deletions cut 5 bases from V and 7 bases from J, with 9 bases between. Germline-derived CDR1 and CDR2 are SGHVS and FQNEAQ. This CDR3 region has 12 residues. The CDR3 sequence: CASSMGQNEQFF. The CDR3 nucleotides are TGTGCCAGCAGCATGGGACAAAATGAGCAGTTCTTC.

This clonotype was observed a handful of times. The V and J genes are TRBV7-6 and TRBJ2-7; 7 bases fit TRBD2. The V and J ends lost 1 base and 3 bases, in that order; junction bases with no gene match: 3. CDR1 and CDR2 from the germline V gene are SGHVS and FNYEAQ. The CDR3 is 14 residues long. The CDR3 DNA reads TGTGCCAGCAGCTTAGAACCGGGGGGCTACGAGCAGTACTTC. It encodes CASSLEPGGYEQYF.

The chain has TRBV19 and TRBJ1-1; D call uncertain. The CDR3 is made up of 13 amino acids. The V gene's germline CDR1 is LNHDA and CDR2 SQIVND (reference sequence). V lost 3 bases, J lost 1 base, and 6 bases lay in between. CDR3 region: CASSISRNTEAFF. The CDR3 DNA reads as TGTGCCAGTAGTATTTCCAGGAACACTGAAGCTTTCTTT. The full variable domain, completed using reference TRBV19 and TRBJ1-1, is DGGITQSPKYLFRKEGQNVTLSCEQNLNHDAMYWYRQDPGQGLRLIYYSQIVNDFQKGDIAEGYSVSREKKESFPLTVTSAQKNPTAFYLCASSISRNTEAFFGQGTRLTVV.

This clonotype was seen a few times. The chain carries TRBV6-1 and TRBJ1-5; D might be TRBD1 (6 bases). CDR1 MNHNS and CDR2 SASEGT come from the germline V gene. Deletions cut 7 bases from V and 7 bases from J, with 14 bases between. This CDR3 contains 13 residues. In nucleotides, the CDR3 is TGTGCCAGCACTAAGGGGGGGGGCCAGCCCCAGCATTTT. Amino acid sequence: CASTKGGGQPQHF.

This clonotype was observed a few times. The chain couples TRBV7-3 to TRBJ2-1, with D perhaps given as TRBD1 or TRBD2 (5 bases each). There are 15 residues in the CDR3. The V end lost 4 bases, the J end lost 7 bases, and 17 bases lay between the germline ends. The germline gives CDR1 SGHTA, CDR2 FQGTGA. CDR3 sequence (DNA): TGTGCCAGCAGCTCCAACCTCGCCAGGGAGAATGAGCAGTTCTTC. This sequence encodes CASSSNLARENEQFF.

The rearrangement joins TRBV20-1 to TRBJ1-4, with 12 bases identical to TRBD1. Germline V gene sequence: CDR1 DFQATT, CDR2 SNEGSKA (reference sequence). The V gene end was trimmed by 5 bases and the J gene end by 2 bases; junction bases not matched to a gene: 12. The length of the CDR3 is 18 residues. CDR3 sequence reads: CSAGETGTGGYTNEKLFF. For the CDR3, the DNA is TGCAGTGCTGGCGAAACCGGGACAGGGGGCTATACTAATGAAAAACTGTTTTTT.

In its sample, this clonotype was seen many times. The rearrangement links TRBV4-3 to TRBJ2-7; 9 bases are a match to TRBD2. The ends lost 1 base at V and 2 bases at J; junction bases unmatched: 3. This CDR3 has 15 amino acids. Germline values: CDR1 LGHNA, CDR2 YSLEER. The DNA for the CDR3 is TGCGCCAGCAGCCAAGGGACTAGCGAGACCTACGAGCAGTACTTC. This codes for CASSQGTSETYEQYF.

A few counts support this clonotype. The J gene is TRBJ2-5, the V gene TRBV20-1; D is possibly TRBD1 (5 bases). Trimming took off 5 bases at V and 1 base at J, with 11 bases between the two ends. The CDR3 has 13 residues. In germline, CDR1 is DFQATT, CDR2 SNEGSKA (reference sequence). CDR3 region: CSAATVFQETQYF. DNA for the CDR3: TGCAGTGCTGCGACAGTCTTCCAAGAGACCCAGTACTTC.

There are a few counts of this clonotype. The rearrangement uses TRBV3-1 and TRBJ1-2, with D unclear. CDR1 LGHDT and CDR2 YNNKEL come from the germline V gene (reference sequence). The CDR3 runs 13 residues. V was shortened by 5 bases and J by 0 bases, with 7 bases between the two germline ends. The CDR3 DNA sequence: TGTGCCAGCAGCTCCCCTCCTAACTATGGCTACACCTTC. It encodes CASSSPPNYGYTF.

The CDR3 here is CASSQTGTLKETQYF. The CDR3 nucleotides read TGTGCCAGCAGCCAAACAGGTACCCTCAAAGAGACCCAGTACTTC. The chain has TRBV3-1 and TRBJ2-5; perhaps TRBD1 as D (5 bases). CDR1 and CDR2 from the germline V gene are LGHDT and YNNKEL (reference sequence). The V gene lost 2 bases and the J gene lost 3 bases, with 13 bases spanning the gap. The CDR3 extends over 15 amino acids.

This clonotype was picked up many times. V is TRBV4-3 and J is TRBJ2-5; weak D call: TRBD2 (6 bases). The CDR3 is made up of 15 amino acids. Trimming removed 0 bases at V and 4 bases at J, with 12 bases between. The germline V gene encodes CDR1 LGHNA and CDR2 YSLEER. For the CDR3, the DNA is TGCGCCAGCAGCCAAGAGACGGGAGAGGCAGAGACCCAGTACTTC. As protein: CASSQETGEAETQYF.

This clonotype was detected only a few times. The chain links TRBV20-1 to TRBJ2-7; D gene ambiguous. This CDR3 spans 14 amino acids. Trimming removed 4 bases at V and 4 bases at J, with 17 bases between. CDR1 is DFQATT and CDR2 is SNEGSKA in the germline V gene (reference sequence). The CDR3 reads CSATSPREKYEQYF. In nucleotides, the CDR3 is TGCAGTGCTACGTCCCCCCGCGAGAAGTACGAGCAGTACTTC.

In this sample, this clonotype turned up a few times. The rearrangement uses TRBV5-1 and TRBJ2-3; TRBD2 agrees at 7 bases. J was trimmed by 1 base and V by 2 bases; bases with no gene match: 4. Germline CDR1 is SGHRS and CDR2 is YFSETQ. This CDR3 spans 15 amino acids. The CDR3 nucleotides read TGCGCCAGCAGCTTCACGGGGGGACGCACAGATACGCAGTATTTT. This encodes CASSFTGGRTDTQYF.

In this sample, this clonotype turned up many times. The CDR3 sequence is CASSLEAAVNTGELFF. As DNA, the CDR3 is TGTGCCAGCAGCCTGGAGGCAGCGGTGAACACCGGGGAGCTGTTTTTT. The chain has TRBV7-2 and TRBJ2-2; tentative D call: TRBD2 (5 bases). CDR1 and CDR2 from the germline V gene are SGHTA and FQGNSA. The CDR3 covers 16 residues. Trimming removed 5 bases at V and 1 base at J, with 14 bases between.

The rearrangement links TRBV27 to TRBJ1-2; 9 bases agree with TRBD1. Unmatched junction bases numbered 1, after V lost 8 bases and J lost 0 bases. Germline loops: CDR1 MNHEY, CDR2 SMNVEV (reference sequence). This CDR3 is built from 13 residues. The CDR3 spells CASWDRANYGYTF. CDR3 nucleotides: TGTGCCAGCTGGGACAGGGCTAACTATGGCTACACCTTC.